The entry below gives a single T cell receptor beta chain sequence along with its context. Original processing notes: Estimation of nucleated cell counts relied on the amplification of reference gene primers. Method: immunoSEQ multiplex PCR; TCRdb's copy keeps in-frame clones and lacks some. The V and J calls and clone size are taken from that table; D and trimming were inferred from the DNA. Of roughly 40,000 clones in the sample, about 87% are singletons; the top ten hold around 3.5%. This record belongs to a study of blood T cell repertoires in COVID-19. On the study more broadly: Some COVID-19 samples were acute and others convalescent; all came from the United States, Italy and Spain. Sample material is recorded as cDNA or gDNA derived from T cells, B-cell-depleted T cells, or PBMCs.

The CDR3 has 15 amino acids. The ends lost 4 bases at V and 2 bases at J; junction bases unmatched: 5. Germline V gene data show CDR1 as LNHNV and CDR2 as YYDKDF (reference sequence). The source of this sequence is a human donor in a cohort sampled during active COVID-19. Material: peripheral blood. The chain combines TRBV15 with TRBJ2-7; 10 bases map to TRBD2. CDR3 loop: CATSTRLAGTYEQYF. The CDR3 DNA sequence: TGTGCCACCAGCACCCGACTAGCGGGTACCTACGAGCAGTACTTC.